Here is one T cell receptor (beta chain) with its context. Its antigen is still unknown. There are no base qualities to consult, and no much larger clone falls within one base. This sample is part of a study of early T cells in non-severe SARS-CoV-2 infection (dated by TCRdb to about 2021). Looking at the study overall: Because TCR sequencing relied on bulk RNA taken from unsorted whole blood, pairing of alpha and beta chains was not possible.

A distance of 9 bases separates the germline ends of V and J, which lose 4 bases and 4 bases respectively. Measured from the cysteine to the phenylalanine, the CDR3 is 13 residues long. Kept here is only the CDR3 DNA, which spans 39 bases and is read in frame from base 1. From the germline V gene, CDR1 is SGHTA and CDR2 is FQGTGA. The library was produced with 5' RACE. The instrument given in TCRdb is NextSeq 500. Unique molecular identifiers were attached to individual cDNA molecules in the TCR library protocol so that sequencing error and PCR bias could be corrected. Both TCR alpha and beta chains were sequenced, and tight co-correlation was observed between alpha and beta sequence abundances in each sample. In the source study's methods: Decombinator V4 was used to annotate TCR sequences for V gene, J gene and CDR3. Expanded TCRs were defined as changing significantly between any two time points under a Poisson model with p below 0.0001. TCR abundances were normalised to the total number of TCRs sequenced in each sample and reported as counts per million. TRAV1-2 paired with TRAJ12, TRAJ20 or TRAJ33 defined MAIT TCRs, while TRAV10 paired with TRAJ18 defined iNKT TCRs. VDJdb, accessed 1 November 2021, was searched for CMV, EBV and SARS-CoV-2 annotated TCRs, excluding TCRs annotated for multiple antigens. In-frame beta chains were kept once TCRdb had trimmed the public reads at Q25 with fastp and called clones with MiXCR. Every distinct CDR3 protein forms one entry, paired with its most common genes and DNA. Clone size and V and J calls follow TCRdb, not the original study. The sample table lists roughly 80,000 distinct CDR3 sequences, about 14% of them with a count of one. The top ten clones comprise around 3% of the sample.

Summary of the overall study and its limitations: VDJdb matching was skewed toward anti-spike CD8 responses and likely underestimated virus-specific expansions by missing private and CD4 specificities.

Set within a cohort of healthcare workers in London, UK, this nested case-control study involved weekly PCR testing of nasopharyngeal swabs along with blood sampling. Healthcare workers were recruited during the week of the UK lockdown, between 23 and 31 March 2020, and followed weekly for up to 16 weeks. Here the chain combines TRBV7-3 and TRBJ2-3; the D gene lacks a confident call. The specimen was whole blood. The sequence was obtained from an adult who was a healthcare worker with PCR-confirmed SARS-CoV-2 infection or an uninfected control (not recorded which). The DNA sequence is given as TGTGCCAGCAGCTCCCGTCGCTCAGATACGCAGTATTTT. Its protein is CASSSRRSDTQYF.